Below are 7 T cell receptor beta chains sequenced from a single sample in a study of T cell responses to AZD1222 COVID-19 vaccine (dated by TCRdb to about 2021). Libraries were constructed by the immunoSEQ multiplex PCR assay. Sourced from immuneACCESS, this table was stored by TCRdb with only in-frame sequences that have V and J called. A share of the clones is absent; for the studies checked, an unresolved V gene accounts for under half, and the remainder has no known explanation. This sample lists tens of thousands of clones; under 95% were detected once. About 29% of the sample rests with the top ten. The time point label of this sample denotes: about 28 days (+/-7) after the second vaccine dose. The sequences come from peripheral blood, collected 28 days after the second AZD1222 dose. All receptors come from an adult who received the AZD1222 COVID-19 vaccine.

The V call is TRBV18, the J call TRBJ1-3; no clear D gene. CDR1 is KGHSH, CDR2 LQKENI, per germline. This CDR3 contains 16 residues. The V and J ends lost 3 bases and 5 bases respectively, with 17 bases between them. The CDR3 region is CASSPSQADLRNTIYF. The CDR3 DNA reads as TGTGCCAGCTCACCGTCCCAGGCGGATTTGCGAAACACCATATATTTT.

The chain employs TRBV6-5 and TRBJ1-2; the match to TRBD1 covers 8 bases. The CDR3 runs to 13 residues. Germline V lookup: CDR1 MNHEY, CDR2 SVGAGI. The V gene end was trimmed by 6 bases and the J gene end by 8 bases; junction bases not matched to a gene: 8. The CDR3 reads CASRNAGGDGYTF. CDR3 sequence (DNA): TGTGCCAGCAGAAATGCAGGGGGCGACGGCTACACCTTC.

The genes are TRBV5-1 and TRBJ1-6, with 9 bases that match TRBD1. The CDR3 is 15 residues long. V lost 4 bases to trimming and J lost 6 bases; unmatched junction nucleotides: 5. The germline gives CDR1 SGHRS, CDR2 YFSETQ. The CDR3, as DNA: TGCGCCAGCAGCCTGGGGACAGGGCCTAATTCACCCCTCCACTTT. It specifies CASSLGTGPNSPLHF.

The rearrangement joins TRBV15 to TRBJ1-4, with D possibly matching TRBD1 (5 bases). The V end lost 2 bases, the J end lost 4 bases, and 8 bases lay between the germline ends. CDR1 LNHNV and CDR2 YYDKDF come from the germline V gene (reference sequence). This CDR3 contains 14 residues. The CDR3, as DNA: TGTGCCACCAGCAGACAGGGAAGTAATGAAAAACTGTTTTTT. Translation: CATSRQGSNEKLFF.

CDR3 residues: CASSPPGGIADTQYF. The CDR3 DNA is TGTGCCAGCAGCCCCCCCGGGGGCATCGCAGATACGCAGTATTTT. The V and J genes are TRBV11-2 and TRBJ2-3; D is tentatively TRBD1 or TRBD2 (6 bases each). This CDR3 comprises 15 residues. The germline V gene has CDR1 SGHAT and CDR2 FQNNGV. Trimming removed 5 bases from V and 4 bases from J, with 16 bases in between.

This clone occurred once. The chain employs TRBV6-5 and TRBJ2-7; D is ambiguous. Germline values: CDR1 MNHEY, CDR2 SVGAGI. The CDR3 spans 15 residues. Trimming left V 1 base short and J 5 bases short, with 15 bases between. For the CDR3, the DNA is TGTGCCAGCAGTTACTTAGAGGTGCCCCCCGACGAGCAGTACTTC. Its protein is CASSYLEVPPDEQYF.

This sequence joins TRBV10-1 and TRBJ2-1; TRBD2 matches at 7 bases. This CDR3 region has 18 residues. Germline CDR1 is WNHNN and CDR2 is SYGVQD (reference sequence). V lost 3 bases to trimming and J lost 7 bases; unmatched junction nucleotides: 18. The CDR3 nucleotides read TGCGCCAGCAGTGACCCTCAGGCGGGAGACGGTTCAGGGAATGAGCAGTTCTTC. As protein: CASSDPQAGDGSGNEQFF.